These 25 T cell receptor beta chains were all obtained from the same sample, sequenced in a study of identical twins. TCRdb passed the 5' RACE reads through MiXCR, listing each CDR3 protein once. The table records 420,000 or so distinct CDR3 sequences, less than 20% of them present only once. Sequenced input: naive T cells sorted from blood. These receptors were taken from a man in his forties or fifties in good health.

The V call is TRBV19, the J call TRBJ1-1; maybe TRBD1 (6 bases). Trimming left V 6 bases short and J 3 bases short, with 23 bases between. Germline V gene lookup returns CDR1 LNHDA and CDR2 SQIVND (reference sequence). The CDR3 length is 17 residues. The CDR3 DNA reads TGTGCCAGTAGACCGGAGGGGGTCTCCGGTGGGGACACTGAAGCTTTCTTT. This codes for CASRPEGVSGGDTEAFF.

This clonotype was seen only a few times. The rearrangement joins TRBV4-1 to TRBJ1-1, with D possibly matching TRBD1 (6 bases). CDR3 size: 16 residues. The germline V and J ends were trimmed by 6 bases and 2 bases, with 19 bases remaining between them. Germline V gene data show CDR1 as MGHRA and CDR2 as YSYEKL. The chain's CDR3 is CASRYSGRGRNTEAFF. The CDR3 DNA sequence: TGCGCCAGCAGGTACTCGGGCAGGGGCAGAAACACTGAAGCTTTCTTT.

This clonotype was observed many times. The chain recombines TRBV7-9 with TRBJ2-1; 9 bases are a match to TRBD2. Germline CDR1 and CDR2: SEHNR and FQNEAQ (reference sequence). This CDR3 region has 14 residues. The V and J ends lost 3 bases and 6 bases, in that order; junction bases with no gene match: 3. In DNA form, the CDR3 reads TGTGCCAGCAGCTTCGCGGGAGGGTCCAATGAGCAGTTCTTC. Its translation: CASSFAGGSNEQFF.

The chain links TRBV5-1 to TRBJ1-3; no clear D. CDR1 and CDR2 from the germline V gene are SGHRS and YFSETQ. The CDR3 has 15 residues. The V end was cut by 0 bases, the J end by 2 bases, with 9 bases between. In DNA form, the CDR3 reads TGCGCCAGCAGCTTGGCCGGAGGAGCTGGAAACACCATATATTTT. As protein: CASSLAGGAGNTIYF.

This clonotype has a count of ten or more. CDR3 protein: CASSVGFGLVRDTGELFF. CDR3 coding DNA: TGTGCCAGCAGCGTAGGCTTCGGGCTAGTCCGAGACACCGGGGAGCTGTTTTTT. This rearrangement joins TRBV9 to TRBJ2-2, with D unresolved. The CDR3 spans 18 residues. Germline V gene lookup returns CDR1 SGDLS and CDR2 YYNGEE. Trimming took 0 bases from V and 3 from J, leaving 18 bases between them.

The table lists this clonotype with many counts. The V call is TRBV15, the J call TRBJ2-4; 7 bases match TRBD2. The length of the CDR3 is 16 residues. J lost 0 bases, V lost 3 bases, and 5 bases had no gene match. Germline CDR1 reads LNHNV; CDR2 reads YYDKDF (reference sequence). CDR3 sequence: CATSRTPGGAKNIQYF. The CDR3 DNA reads TGTGCCACCAGCAGGACGCCGGGGGGAGCCAAAAACATTCAGTACTTC.

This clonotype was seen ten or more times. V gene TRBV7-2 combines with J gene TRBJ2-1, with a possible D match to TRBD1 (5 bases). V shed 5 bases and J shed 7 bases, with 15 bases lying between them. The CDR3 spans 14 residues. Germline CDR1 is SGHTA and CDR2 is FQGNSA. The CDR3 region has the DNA TGTGCCAGCAGCCCACCCCCAGGGAATAATGAGCAGTTCTTC. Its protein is CASSPPPGNNEQFF. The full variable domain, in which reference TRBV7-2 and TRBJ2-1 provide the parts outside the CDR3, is GAGVSQSPSNKVTEKGKDVELRCDPISGHTALYWYRQSLGQGLEFLIYFQGNSAPDKSGLPSDRFSAERTGGSVSTLTIQRTQQEDSAVYLCASSPPPGNNEQFFGPGTRLTVL.

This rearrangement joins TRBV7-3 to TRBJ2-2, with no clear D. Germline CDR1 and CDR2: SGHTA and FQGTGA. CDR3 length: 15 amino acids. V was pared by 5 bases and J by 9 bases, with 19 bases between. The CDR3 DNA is TGTGCCAGCAGCGCGTCGCTAAGCCCCCTCCGGGAGCTGTTTTTT. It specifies CASSASLSPLRELFF.

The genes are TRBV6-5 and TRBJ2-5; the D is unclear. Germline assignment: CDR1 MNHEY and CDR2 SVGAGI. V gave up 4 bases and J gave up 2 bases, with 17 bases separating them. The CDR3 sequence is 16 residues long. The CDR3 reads CASSSPWFVGQETQYF. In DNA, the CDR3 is TGTGCCAGCAGTTCACCCTGGTTCGTCGGGCAAGAGACCCAGTACTTC.

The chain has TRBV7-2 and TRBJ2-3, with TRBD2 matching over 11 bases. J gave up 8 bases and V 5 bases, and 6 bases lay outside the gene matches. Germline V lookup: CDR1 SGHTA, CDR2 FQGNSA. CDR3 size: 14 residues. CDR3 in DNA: TGTGCCAGCAGCCCTAGCGGGGGGAGAGGTACGCAGTATTTT. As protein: CASSPSGGRGTQYF.

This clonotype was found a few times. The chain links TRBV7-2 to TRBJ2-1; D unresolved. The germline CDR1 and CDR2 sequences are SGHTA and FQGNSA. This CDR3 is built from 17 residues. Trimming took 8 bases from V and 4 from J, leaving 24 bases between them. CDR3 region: CASSQRALGLSYNEQFF. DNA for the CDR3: TGTGCCAGCTCCCAAAGGGCCCTGGGGTTATCTTACAATGAGCAGTTCTTC.

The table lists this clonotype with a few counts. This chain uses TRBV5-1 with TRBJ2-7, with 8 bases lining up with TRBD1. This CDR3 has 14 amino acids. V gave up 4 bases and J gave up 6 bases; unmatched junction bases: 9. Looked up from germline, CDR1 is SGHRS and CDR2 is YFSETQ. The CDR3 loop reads CASSGPGTGREQYF. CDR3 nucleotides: TGCGCCAGCAGCGGGCCCGGGACAGGTCGCGAGCAGTACTTC.

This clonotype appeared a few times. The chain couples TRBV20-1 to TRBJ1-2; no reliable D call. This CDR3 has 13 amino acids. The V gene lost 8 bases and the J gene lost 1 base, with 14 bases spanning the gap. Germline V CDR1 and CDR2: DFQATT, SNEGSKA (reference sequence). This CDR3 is CSCRRPHNYGYTF. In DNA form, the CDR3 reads TGCAGTTGCAGGAGACCCCATAACTATGGCTACACCTTC.

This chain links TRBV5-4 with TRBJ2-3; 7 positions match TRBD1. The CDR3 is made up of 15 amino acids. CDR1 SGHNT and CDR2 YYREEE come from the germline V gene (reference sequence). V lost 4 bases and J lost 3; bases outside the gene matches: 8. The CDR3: CASSPGATGTDTQYF. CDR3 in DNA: TGTGCCAGCAGCCCAGGAGCGACAGGGACAGATACGCAGTATTTT.

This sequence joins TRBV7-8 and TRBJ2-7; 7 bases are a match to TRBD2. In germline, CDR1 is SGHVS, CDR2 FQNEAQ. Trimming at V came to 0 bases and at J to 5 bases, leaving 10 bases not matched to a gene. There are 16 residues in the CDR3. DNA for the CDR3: TGTGCCAGCAGCTTAGCGTCCGGCGGGAGAAACAACGAGCAGTACTTC. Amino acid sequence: CASSLASGGRNNEQYF.

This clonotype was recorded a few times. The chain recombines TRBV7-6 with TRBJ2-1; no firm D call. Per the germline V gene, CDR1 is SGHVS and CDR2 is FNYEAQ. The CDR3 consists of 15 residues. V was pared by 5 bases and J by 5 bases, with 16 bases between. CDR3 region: CASSPEDPNHNEQFF. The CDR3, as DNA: TGTGCCAGCAGCCCCGAGGACCCGAACCACAATGAGCAGTTCTTC. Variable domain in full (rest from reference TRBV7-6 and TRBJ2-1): GAGVSQSPRYKVTKRGQDVALRCDPISGHVSLYWYRQALGQGPEFLTYFNYEAQQDKSGLPNDRFSAERPEGSISTLTIQRTEQRDSAMYRCASSPEDPNHNEQFFGPGTRLTVL.

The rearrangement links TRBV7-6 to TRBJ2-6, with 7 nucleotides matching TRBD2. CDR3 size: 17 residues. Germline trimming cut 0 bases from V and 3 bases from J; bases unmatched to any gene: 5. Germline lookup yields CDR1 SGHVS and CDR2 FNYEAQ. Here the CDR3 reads CASSLAPGGRGANVLTF. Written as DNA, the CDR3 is TGTGCCAGCAGCTTAGCTCCGGGAGGTCGTGGGGCCAACGTCCTGACTTTC.

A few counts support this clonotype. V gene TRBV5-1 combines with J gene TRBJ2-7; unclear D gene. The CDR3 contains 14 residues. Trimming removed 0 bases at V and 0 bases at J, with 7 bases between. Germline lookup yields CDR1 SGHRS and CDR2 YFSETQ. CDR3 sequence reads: CASSLVSDSYEQYF. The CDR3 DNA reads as TGCGCCAGCAGCTTGGTTTCTGACTCCTACGAGCAGTACTTC.

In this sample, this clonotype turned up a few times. The CDR3 here is CASSFRPSGSTDTQYF. The DNA of the CDR3 is TGTGCCAGCAGTTTCCGGCCTAGCGGGAGCACAGATACGCAGTATTTT. This chain uses TRBV12-3 or TRBV12-4 with TRBJ2-3; 8 bases agree with TRBD2. J lost 0 bases, V lost 3 bases, and 5 bases had no gene match. The CDR3 sequence is 16 residues long.

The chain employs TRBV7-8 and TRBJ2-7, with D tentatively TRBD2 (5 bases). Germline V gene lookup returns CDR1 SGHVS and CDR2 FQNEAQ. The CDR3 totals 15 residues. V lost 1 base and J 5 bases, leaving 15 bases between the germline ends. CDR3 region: CASSLEVEGRDEQYF. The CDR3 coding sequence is TGTGCCAGCAGCTTAGAGGTCGAGGGTCGGGACGAGCAGTACTTC. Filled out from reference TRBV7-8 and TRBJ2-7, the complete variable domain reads GAGVSQSPRYKVAKRGQDVALRCDPISGHVSLFWYQQALGQGPEFLTYFQNEAQLDKSGLPSDRFFAERPEGSVSTLKIQRTQQEDSAVYLCASSLEVEGRDEQYFGPGTRLTVT.

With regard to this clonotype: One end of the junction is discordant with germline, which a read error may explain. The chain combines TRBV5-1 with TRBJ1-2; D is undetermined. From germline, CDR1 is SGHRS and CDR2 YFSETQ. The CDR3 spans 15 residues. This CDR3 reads CASSASVVRDSGNTF. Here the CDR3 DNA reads TGCGCCAGCAGCGCGTCAGTCGTGAGGGATTCTGGCAACACCTTC.

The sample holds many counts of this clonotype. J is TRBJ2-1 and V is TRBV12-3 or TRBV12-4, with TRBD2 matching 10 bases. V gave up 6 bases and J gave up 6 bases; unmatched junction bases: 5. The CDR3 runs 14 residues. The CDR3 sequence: CASRTLAGVNEQFF. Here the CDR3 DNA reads TGTGCCAGCAGGACTCTAGCGGGAGTCAATGAGCAGTTCTTC.

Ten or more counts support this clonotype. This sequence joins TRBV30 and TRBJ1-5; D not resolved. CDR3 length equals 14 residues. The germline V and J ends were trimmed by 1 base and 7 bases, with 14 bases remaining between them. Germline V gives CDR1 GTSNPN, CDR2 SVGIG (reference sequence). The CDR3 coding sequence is TGTGCCTGGAGTGCATCCGACTCGTCGCAGCCCCAGCATTTT. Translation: CAWSASDSSQPQHF.

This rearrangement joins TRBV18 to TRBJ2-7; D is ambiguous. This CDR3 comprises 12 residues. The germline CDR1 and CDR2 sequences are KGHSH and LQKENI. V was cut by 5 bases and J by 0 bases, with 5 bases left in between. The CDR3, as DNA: TGTGCCAGCTCAAAAAGCTCCTACGAGCAGTACTTC. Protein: CASSKSSYEQYF.

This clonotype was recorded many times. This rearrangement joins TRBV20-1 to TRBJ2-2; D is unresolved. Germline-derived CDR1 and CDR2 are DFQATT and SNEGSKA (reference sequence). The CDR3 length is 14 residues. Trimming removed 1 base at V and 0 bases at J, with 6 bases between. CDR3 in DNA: TGCAGTGCTAGAGGGGTTGCGAACACCGGGGAGCTGTTTTTT. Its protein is CSARGVANTGELFF.